The rows below give T cell receptor beta chains drawn from one sample of a study of blood T cell repertoires in COVID-19. TCRdb's copy holds only in-frame clones and misses some; the assay was immunoSEQ multiplex PCR. Among 25,000 to 35,000 clones listed, 60% to 80% were seen once. Sequences were obtained from peripheral blood. These receptors were taken from a boy between 2 and 10 years old with active or convalescent COVID-19. Each CDR3 is given with its conserved first and last residue. A D gene is named only where the DNA matches it firmly. The size of a clone is reported for some rows only, either as once, few or many, or as a class for expanded clones.

D gene | J gene | clone size | V gene | CDR3 protein | CDR3 DNA
. | TRBJ1-5 | . | TRBV6-2/TRBV6-3 | CASSLGQGQPQHF | TGTGCCAGCAGCCTTGGTCAGGGACAGCCCCAGCATTTT
TRBD1 | TRBJ1-4 | few | TRBV18 | CASSLQRQGTNEKLFF | TGTGCCAGCTCACTCCAACGACAGGGGACTAATGAAAAACTGTTTTTT
TRBD1 | TRBJ1-2 | . | TRBV9 | CASSVSFSDREIGYTF | TGTGCCAGCAGCGTATCATTCTCGGACAGGGAGATTGGCTACACCTTC
. | TRBJ1-5 | . | TRBV16 | CASSRMRASEWGQPQHF | TGTGCCAGCAGCCGGATGCGGGCCTCCGAATGGGGTCAGCCCCAGCATTTT
TRBD1 | TRBJ1-5 | many | TRBV6-5 | CASRQSGGINQPQHF | TGTGCCAGCAGGCAATCAGGGGGCATCAATCAGCCCCAGCATTTT
. | TRBJ2-3 | . | TRBV14 | CASSQDQTGTQYF | TGTGCCAGCAGCCAAGATCAGACGGGGACGCAGTATTTT
TRBD1 | TRBJ1-6 | . | TRBV9 | CASRSGQYNSPLHF | TGTGCCAGCAGGTCGGGACAGTATAATTCACCCCTCCACTTT
. | TRBJ1-6 | once | TRBV27 | CASSFWPHPDSPLHF | TGTGCCAGCAGTTTCTGGCCCCATCCCGATTCACCCCTCCACTTT
. | TRBJ2-3 | . | TRBV4-1 | CASSQVVSRGATDTQYF | TGCGCCAGCAGCCAGGTAGTATCCCGCGGGGCCACAGATACGCAGTATTTT
TRBD1 | TRBJ2-3 | . | TRBV29-1 | CSVDGTGGTDTQYF | TGCAGCGTTGACGGGACAGGGGGGACAGATACGCAGTATTTT
TRBD2 | TRBJ2-7 | . | TRBV5-1 | CASSGLAGTRVYEQYF | TGCGCCAGCAGCGGACTAGCGGGAACACGGGTCTACGAGCAGTACTTC
. | TRBJ2-1 | . | TRBV7-9 | CASSLVGGPYNEQFF | TGTGCCAGCAGCTTAGTTGGAGGACCTTATAATGAGCAGTTCTTC
. | TRBJ2-3 | few | TRBV5-1 | CASRRGENTDTQYF | TGCGCCAGCCGACGAGGCGAGAACACAGATACGCAGTATTTT
. | TRBJ1-5 | once | TRBV9 | CASSVGIEQPQHF | TGTGCCAGCAGCGTAGGAATAGAGCAGCCCCAGCATTTT
. | TRBJ1-1 | medium-sized | TRBV6-5 | CASHKGVNTEAFF | TGTGCCAGCCATAAAGGGGTGAACACTGAAGCTTTCTTT
. | TRBJ1-3 | . | TRBV7-2 | CASSLDGPSSGNTIYF | TGTGCCAGCAGCTTAGATGGGCCCAGCTCTGGAAACACCATATATTTT
. | TRBJ1-6 | . | TRBV27 | CASSLRAGLSPLHF | TGTGCCAGCAGTTTAAGGGCAGGGCTTTCACCCCTCCACTTT
TRBD1 | TRBJ1-2 | . | TRBV7-8 | CASTRTTGGSVYGYTF | TGTGCCAGCACCCGGACCACAGGGGGCTCGGTCTATGGCTACACCTTC
TRBD1 | TRBJ1-4 | medium-sized | TRBV7-9 | CASSLKGQGEKLFF | TGTGCCAGCAGCTTAAAGGGACAGGGTGAAAAACTGTTTTTT
TRBD1 | TRBJ1-2 | . | TRBV9 | CASSEGQGRGSGYTF | TGTGCCAGCAGCGAAGGACAGGGAAGGGGTAGTGGCTACACCTTC